This T cell receptor (beta chain) was captured in a study of blood T cell repertoires in COVID-19. Overall study: Samples representing acute and convalescent COVID-19 were sourced from the United States, Italy and Spain. Nucleic acid was either cDNA or gDNA, and it came from T cells, B-cell-depleted T cells, or PBMCs.

Trimming stripped 2 bases from V and 7 bases from J, with 17 bases between. The CDR3 totals 14 residues. CDR1 is GTSNPN, CDR2 SVGIG, per germline (reference sequence). Original processing methods: Researchers report that nucleated cell counts were estimated from reference gene primer amplification. Here immunoSEQ multiplex PCR was the method, and the copy in TCRdb shows in-frame clones only, minus some. V and J calls and clone size are copied from that table; D and trimming were computed from the DNA. This sample yields under 100,000 clones, of which 70% to 90% are seen a single time; about a sixth belongs to the top ten.

The TCR sequence derives from a human donor in a cohort sampled during active COVID-19. V gene TRBV30 combines with J gene TRBJ1-2; D gene unclear. The sample was peripheral blood. CDR3 residues: CAWSSAIGDGGYTF. The CDR3 nucleotides read TGTGCCTGGAGTTCAGCGATCGGGGATGGTGGCTACACCTTC.